The source of this T cell receptor (beta chain) is a study of beta chain features in type 1 diabetes. From germline, CDR1 is SGDLS and CDR2 YYNGEE. The ends lost 7 bases at V and 7 bases at J; junction bases unmatched: 0. This CDR3 has 12 amino acids. The investigators reverse transcribed all of the isolated RNA, so they sequenced expressed TCRB transcripts. Read counts averaged around 3.5 million for samples of naive, central memory and regulatory T cells. The method was immunoSEQ multiplex PCR; TCRdb's version includes in-frame clones alone and lacks a portion of them. The sample yields roughly 450,000 clones, more than 9.5% seen once.

Input material: naive CD4+ T cells from blood. This receptor was identified in a woman aged 18-29 years in good health. The J gene is TRBJ1-6, the V gene TRBV9, with 9 bases that match TRBD1. The CDR3 spells CASGTGNSPLHF. The CDR3 DNA is TGTGCCAGCGGGACAGGGAATTCACCCCTCCACTTT.